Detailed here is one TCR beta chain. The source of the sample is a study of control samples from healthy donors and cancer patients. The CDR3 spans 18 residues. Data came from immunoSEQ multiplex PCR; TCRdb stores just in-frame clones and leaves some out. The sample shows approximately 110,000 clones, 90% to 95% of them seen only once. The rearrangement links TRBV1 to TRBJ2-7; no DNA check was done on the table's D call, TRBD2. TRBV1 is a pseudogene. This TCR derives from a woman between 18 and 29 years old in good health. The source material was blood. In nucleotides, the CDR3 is TGCACCAGCAGCCAAGACTGGGGGGGCCGGCTAGCGTCCTACGAGCAGTACTTC. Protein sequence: CTSSQDWGGRLASYEQYF.